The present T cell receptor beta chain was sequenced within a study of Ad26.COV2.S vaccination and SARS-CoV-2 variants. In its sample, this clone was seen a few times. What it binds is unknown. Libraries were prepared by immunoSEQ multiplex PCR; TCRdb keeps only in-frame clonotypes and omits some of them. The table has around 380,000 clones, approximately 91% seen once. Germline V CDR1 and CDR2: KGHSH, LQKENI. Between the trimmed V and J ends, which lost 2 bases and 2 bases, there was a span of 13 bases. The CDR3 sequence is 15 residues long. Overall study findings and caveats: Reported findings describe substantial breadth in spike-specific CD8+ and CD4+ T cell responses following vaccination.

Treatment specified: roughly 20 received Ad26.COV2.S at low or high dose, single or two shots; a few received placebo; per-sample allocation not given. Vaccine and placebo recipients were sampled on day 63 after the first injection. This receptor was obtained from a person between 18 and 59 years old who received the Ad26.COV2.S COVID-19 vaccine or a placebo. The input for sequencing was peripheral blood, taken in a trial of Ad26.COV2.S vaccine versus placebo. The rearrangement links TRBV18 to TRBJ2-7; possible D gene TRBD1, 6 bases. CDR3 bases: TGTGCCAGCTCACCAATGTTAGGACAGACCTACGAGCAGTACTTC. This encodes CASSPMLGQTYEQYF.